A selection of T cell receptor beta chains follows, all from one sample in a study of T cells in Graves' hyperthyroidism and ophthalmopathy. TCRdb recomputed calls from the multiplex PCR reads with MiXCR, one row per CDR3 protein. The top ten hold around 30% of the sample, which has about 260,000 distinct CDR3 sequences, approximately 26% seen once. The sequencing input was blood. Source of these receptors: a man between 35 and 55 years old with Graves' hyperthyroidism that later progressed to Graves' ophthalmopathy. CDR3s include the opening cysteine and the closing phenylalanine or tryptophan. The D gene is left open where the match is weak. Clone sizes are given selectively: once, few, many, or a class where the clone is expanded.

CDR3 protein: CASSSTGTSGTGELFF
CDR3 DNA: TGTGCCAGCAGCAGCACCGGGACTAGCGGCACCGGGGAGCTGTTTTTT
J gene: TRBJ2-2
V gene: TRBV11-2
D gene: TRBD2
clone size: many

CDR3 protein: CASSEGLGNTIYF
CDR3 DNA: TGTGCCAGCAGTGAGGGCCTGGGAAACACCATATATTTT
J gene: TRBJ1-3
V gene: TRBV2
D gene: -
clone size: many

CDR3 protein: CASSEARTNEKLFF
CDR3 DNA: TGTGCCAGCAGTGAGGCCAGGACGAATGAAAAACTGTTTTTT
J gene: TRBJ1-4
V gene: TRBV2
D gene: -
clone size: many

CDR3 protein: CASSQTGTANGYTF
CDR3 DNA: TGCGCCAGCAGCCAAACCGGGACAGCAAATGGCTACACCTTC
J gene: TRBJ1-2
V gene: TRBV4-1
D gene: TRBD1
clone size: many

CDR3 protein: CASSPLLNQPQHF
CDR3 DNA: TGTGCCAGCAGCCCCCTTCTCAATCAGCCCCAGCATTTT
J gene: TRBJ1-5
V gene: TRBV3-1
D gene: -
clone size: many

CDR3 protein: CASSTNVNTEAFF
CDR3 DNA: TGTGCCAGCAGTACTAACGTGAACACTGAAGCTTTCTTT
J gene: TRBJ1-1
V gene: TRBV7-3
D gene: -
clone size: many

CDR3 protein: CASSLGAGSGIVGELFF
CDR3 DNA: TGTGCCAGCAGCTTAGGGGCTGGTAGCGGGATCGTCGGGGAGCTGTTTTTT
J gene: TRBJ2-2
V gene: TRBV7-8
D gene: TRBD2
clone size: few

CDR3 protein: CASSPDRVGGELFF
CDR3 DNA: TGTGCCAGCAGTCCGGACAGGGTCGGTGGGGAGCTGTTTTTT
J gene: TRBJ2-2
V gene: TRBV12-3/TRBV12-4
D gene: TRBD1
clone size: many

CDR3 protein: CASRLQGANQPQHF
CDR3 DNA: TGTGCCAGCAGGCTACAGGGGGCGAATCAGCCCCAGCATTTT
J gene: TRBJ1-5
V gene: TRBV27
D gene: TRBD1
clone size: many

CDR3 protein: CASSFTGTKNQPQHF
CDR3 DNA: TGTGCCAGCAGCTTTACGGGGACAAAAAATCAGCCCCAGCATTTT
J gene: TRBJ1-5
V gene: TRBV12-3/TRBV12-4
D gene: -
clone size: many

CDR3 protein: CASSPQGETQYF
CDR3 DNA: TGTGCCAGTAGCCCCCAGGGAGAGACCCAGTACTTC
J gene: TRBJ2-5
V gene: TRBV19
D gene: -
clone size: many

CDR3 protein: CASTDRGSGTTGKNIQYF
CDR3 DNA: TGTGCCAGCACGGACCGCGGGAGCGGTACGACGGGGAAAAACATTCAGTACTTC
J gene: TRBJ2-4
V gene: TRBV2
D gene: TRBD2
clone size: many

CDR3 protein: CASSEARLHTGELFF
CDR3 DNA: TGTGCCAGCAGTGAAGCGAGACTTCACACCGGGGAGCTGTTTTTT
J gene: TRBJ2-2
V gene: TRBV2
D gene: -
clone size: many

CDR3 protein: CASSLGAPTMDTEAFF
CDR3 DNA: TGTGCCAGCAGCTTAGGTGCTCCAACGATGGACACTGAAGCTTTCTTT
J gene: TRBJ1-1
V gene: TRBV7-6
D gene: -
clone size: -

CDR3 protein: CASSSSGQGEERYF
CDR3 DNA: -
J gene: TRBJ2-7
V gene: TRBV28
D gene: -
clone size: few

CDR3 protein: CASRLSGTSGTEQYF
CDR3 DNA: TGTGCCAGCAGATTGTCGGGGACTAGCGGAACCGAGCAGTACTTC
J gene: TRBJ2-7
V gene: TRBV28
D gene: TRBD2
clone size: -

CDR3 protein: CASSLSRSQETQYF
CDR3 DNA: TGTGCCAGCAGTTTATCACGGAGCCAAGAGACCCAGTACTTC
J gene: TRBJ2-5
V gene: TRBV27
D gene: -
clone size: -

CDR3 protein: CASSSWTGGYEKLFF
CDR3 DNA: TGTGCCAGCAGTTCGTGGACAGGGGGCTATGAAAAACTGTTTTTT
J gene: TRBJ1-4
V gene: TRBV28
D gene: TRBD1
clone size: -

CDR3 protein: CASSTREGADTGELFF
CDR3 DNA: TGTGCCAGCAGTACCCGTGAGGGTGCGGACACCGGGGAGCTGTTTTTT
J gene: TRBJ2-2
V gene: TRBV2
D gene: -
clone size: once

CDR3 protein: CASSFATSGVSYEQYF
CDR3 DNA: TGTGCCAGCAGTTTTGCGACTAGCGGGGTCTCCTACGAGCAGTACTTC
J gene: TRBJ2-7
V gene: TRBV27
D gene: TRBD2
clone size: -

CDR3 protein: CASGTDRGYEQYF
CDR3 DNA: TGTGCTAGTGGAACAGACAGGGGCTACGAGCAGTACTTC
J gene: TRBJ2-7
V gene: TRBV12-5
D gene: TRBD1
clone size: many

CDR3 protein: CASRPGRVRYGYTF
CDR3 DNA: TGTGCCAGCAGACCAGGACGCGTACGGTATGGCTACACCTTC
J gene: TRBJ1-2
V gene: TRBV6-2/TRBV6-3
D gene: -
clone size: -

CDR3 protein: CASSQALRLAYTGELFF
CDR3 DNA: TGTGCCAGCAGCCAAGCGTTGAGACTAGCGTACACCGGGGAGCTGTTTTTT
J gene: TRBJ2-2
V gene: TRBV3-1
D gene: TRBD2
clone size: many

CDR3 protein: CASNLLGGGPQYEQYF
CDR3 DNA: TGTGCCAGCAACCTCCTAGGGGGAGGGCCCCAATACGAGCAGTACTTC
J gene: TRBJ2-7
V gene: TRBV6-1
D gene: -
clone size: -

CDR3 protein: CARSVVSYNSPLHF
CDR3 DNA: TGTGCCAGGTCCGTAGTCTCCTATAATTCACCCCTCCACTTT
J gene: TRBJ1-6
V gene: TRBV28
D gene: -
clone size: -

CDR3 protein: CASRGTGSWKTQYF
CDR3 DNA: TGTGCCAGCAGGGGGACAGGGTCATGGAAGACCCAGTACTTC
J gene: TRBJ2-5
V gene: TRBV12-3/TRBV12-4
D gene: TRBD1
clone size: -

CDR3 protein: CASSYQGWNTEAFF
CDR3 DNA: TGTGCCAGCAGCTATCAGGGGTGGAACACTGAAGCTTTCTTT
J gene: TRBJ1-1
V gene: TRBV11-2
D gene: -
clone size: many

CDR3 protein: CATGAGLGYTF
CDR3 DNA: TGTGCCACCGGGGCCGGCTTGGGCTACACCTTC
J gene: TRBJ1-2
V gene: TRBV19
D gene: -
clone size: -

CDR3 protein: CASILGVADTQYF
CDR3 DNA: TGTGCCAGCATTCTGGGAGTGGCAGATACGCAGTATTTT
J gene: TRBJ2-3
V gene: TRBV2
D gene: -
clone size: -

CDR3 protein: CASSMGGWAVEQYF
CDR3 DNA: TGTGCCAGCAGCATGGGGGGGTGGGCGGTCGAGCAGTACTTC
J gene: TRBJ2-7
V gene: TRBV7-8
D gene: TRBD2
clone size: many

CDR3 protein: CAWSPSGRVLFF
CDR3 DNA: TGTGCCTGGAGTCCTAGCGGGAGAGTCTTGTTCTTC
J gene: TRBJ2-1
V gene: TRBV30
D gene: TRBD2
clone size: -

CDR3 protein: CASAPRGSTYEQYF
CDR3 DNA: TGTGCCAGCGCCCCTCGGGGAAGTACCTACGAGCAGTACTTC
J gene: TRBJ2-7
V gene: TRBV27
D gene: -
clone size: many

CDR3 protein: CASSLRDRGRRETQYF
CDR3 DNA: TGTGCCAGCAGCCTCCGGGACAGGGGGCGCAGAGAGACCCAGTACTTC
J gene: TRBJ2-5
V gene: TRBV3-1
D gene: TRBD1
clone size: many

CDR3 protein: CASSTGTGGANVLTF
CDR3 DNA: TGTGCCAGCAGCACAGGGACGGGCGGGGCCAACGTCCTGACTTTC
J gene: TRBJ2-6
V gene: TRBV7-2
D gene: -
clone size: many

CDR3 protein: CASSLAFMGPLGGNTEAFF
CDR3 DNA: TGTGCCAGCAGTTTAGCGTTTATGGGACCTTTGGGGGGGAACACTGAAGCTTTCTTT
J gene: TRBJ1-1
V gene: TRBV12-3/TRBV12-4
D gene: -
clone size: many

CDR3 protein: CASSSRSLGLSHGQHF
CDR3 DNA: TGTGCCAGCAGTTCACGATCGTTGGGCCTTTCACATGGGCAGCATTTT
J gene: TRBJ1-5
V gene: TRBV12-3/TRBV12-4
D gene: -
clone size: many

CDR3 protein: CASSPGRFGSLGQETQYF
CDR3 DNA: TGTGCCAGCTCACCTGGGCGGTTCGGATCTCTGGGGCAAGAGACCCAGTACTTC
J gene: TRBJ2-5
V gene: TRBV18
D gene: -
clone size: many

CDR3 protein: CASSFGRQTNQPQHF
CDR3 DNA: TGTGCCAGCAGCTTTGGGCGGCAAACCAATCAGCCCCAGCATTTT
J gene: TRBJ1-5
V gene: TRBV7-2
D gene: -
clone size: -

CDR3 protein: CASSIDQNTGELFF
CDR3 DNA: TGTGCCAGCAGCATCGACCAGAACACCGGGGAGCTGTTTTTT
J gene: TRBJ2-2
V gene: TRBV11-3
D gene: -
clone size: -

CDR3 protein: CASSVWGTGELFF
CDR3 DNA: TGTGCCAGCAGTGTCTGGGGAACCGGGGAGCTGTTTTTT
J gene: TRBJ2-2
V gene: TRBV6-4
D gene: -
clone size: many

CDR3 protein: CASSLRREVETQYF
CDR3 DNA: TGTGCCAGCAGCCTCCGGCGGGAGGTAGAGACCCAGTACTTC
J gene: TRBJ2-5
V gene: TRBV12-3/TRBV12-4
D gene: TRBD2
clone size: many

CDR3 protein: CASSPGRSTQYF
CDR3 DNA: TGTGCCAGCAGTCCCGGCCGGTCCACCCAGTACTTC
J gene: TRBJ2-5
V gene: TRBV27
D gene: -
clone size: -

CDR3 protein: CSAEVTGVTEAFF
CDR3 DNA: TGCAGTGCAGAAGTAACAGGGGTCACTGAAGCTTTCTTT
J gene: TRBJ1-1
V gene: TRBV20-1
D gene: TRBD1
clone size: -

CDR3 protein: CSARDEANTEAFF
CDR3 DNA: TGCAGTGCTAGAGACGAAGCGAACACTGAAGCTTTCTTT
J gene: TRBJ1-1
V gene: TRBV20-1
D gene: -
clone size: many

CDR3 protein: CASSPTVGNTIYF
CDR3 DNA: TGTGCCAGCAGCCCGACGGTTGGAAACACCATATATTTT
J gene: TRBJ1-3
V gene: TRBV3-1
D gene: -
clone size: many

CDR3 protein: CASTNRDRGNTEAFF
CDR3 DNA: TGTGCCAGCACAAACCGGGACAGGGGGAACACTGAAGCTTTCTTT
J gene: TRBJ1-1
V gene: TRBV12-3/TRBV12-4
D gene: TRBD1
clone size: many

CDR3 protein: CASSPRGTVNYGYTF
CDR3 DNA: TGTGCCAGCAGTCCTCGAGGGACAGTTAACTATGGCTACACCTTC
J gene: TRBJ1-2
V gene: TRBV12-3/TRBV12-4
D gene: TRBD1
clone size: -

CDR3 protein: CASSTGLTGTQYF
CDR3 DNA: TGTGCCAGTAGTACGGGCCTGACCGGGACCCAGTACTTC
J gene: TRBJ2-5
V gene: TRBV19
D gene: -
clone size: -

CDR3 protein: CSVVRLNQGETQYF
CDR3 DNA: TGCAGCGTTGTACGGTTAAACCAAGGGGAGACCCAGTACTTC
J gene: TRBJ2-5
V gene: TRBV29-1
D gene: -
clone size: many

CDR3 protein: CASSSDGETQYF
CDR3 DNA: TGTGCCAGCAGCTCGGACGGGGAGACCCAGTACTTC
J gene: TRBJ2-5
V gene: TRBV7-9
D gene: -
clone size: many

CDR3 protein: CASSLGVGNANYGYTF
CDR3 DNA: TGTGCCAGCAGCTTAGGGGTAGGGAACGCTAACTATGGCTACACCTTC
J gene: TRBJ1-2
V gene: TRBV7-9
D gene: -
clone size: many

CDR3 protein: CASSSSLYHANTGELFF
CDR3 DNA: TGTGCCAGCAGTTCCTCATTATATCACGCGAACACCGGGGAGCTGTTTTTT
J gene: TRBJ2-2
V gene: TRBV6-9
D gene: -
clone size: -

CDR3 protein: CATSVGRGRLANTGELFF
CDR3 DNA: TGTGCCACCAGTGTGGGCAGGGGGAGACTCGCGAACACCGGGGAGCTGTTTTTT
J gene: TRBJ2-2
V gene: TRBV24-1
D gene: TRBD1
clone size: few

CDR3 protein: CASSHGQGGSPLHF
CDR3 DNA: TGTGCCAGCAGCCACGGACAGGGCGGTTCACCCCTCCACTTT
J gene: TRBJ1-6
V gene: TRBV7-8
D gene: TRBD1
clone size: -